Listed below are T cell receptor beta chains from one sample, sequenced in a study of blood T cell repertoires in COVID-19. TCRdb keeps only in-frame clones here, not all; method: immunoSEQ multiplex PCR. Here the sample spans about 140,000 clones, roughly 88% being singletons. Sequencing input: peripheral blood. These receptors were taken from an older woman with acute or convalescent COVID-19. The conserved cysteine and the conserved F or W are not part of the CDR3 here. Each record gives: V gene, J gene, CDR3 protein.

TRBV27,TRBJ2-1,ASSLLLEREYNEQF
TRBV7-3,TRBJ2-3,ASSLRGSGEITDTQY
TRBV6-6,TRBJ2-5,ASSYSSGGETQY
TRBV18,TRBJ1-6,ASSPGTGISSIH
TRBV15,TRBJ1-2,ATIPTRGYYGYT
TRBV27,TRBJ1-1,ASSGAENTEAF
TRBV27,TRBJ1-1,ASSPLPGGTEAF
TRBV4-2,TRBJ2-6,ASSQDFQNLVQDISGANVLT
TRBV29-1,TRBJ1-1,SVAGQPNTEAF
TRBV7-2,TRBJ2-7,ASSSSGVPYEQY
TRBV4-3,TRBJ2-2,ASSQEAGGPGTGELF
TRBV28,TRBJ1-3,ASSLPSGNTIY
TRBV19,TRBJ2-1,ASTLGTGVHEQF
TRBV7-8,TRBJ1-5,ASSASTGVNQPQH
TRBV18,TRBJ1-2,ASSPPQAGSYGYT
TRBV28,TRBJ1-6,ASSLTGLNSPLH
TRBV5-4,TRBJ1-4,ASSLYGDEKLF
TRBV6-2/TRBV6-3,TRBJ2-2,ASSYSGGSNTGELF
TRBV27,TRBJ2-1,ASSLSSNEQF
TRBV27,TRBJ1-1,ASNPLQGGTEAF
TRBV10-3,TRBJ1-1,AISIGAMNTEAF
TRBV28,TRBJ2-1,ASRPPGLARNEQF
TRBV7-2,TRBJ2-5,ASSLQGEGWETQY
TRBV5-1,TRBJ1-1,ASSLGGREAF
TRBV6-5,TRBJ1-5,ASMGQWNQPQH
TRBV28,TRBJ2-3,ASSFPGTGETDTQY
TRBV18,TRBJ1-3,ASSPGQGSFGNTIY
TRBV9,TRBJ2-7,ASSVAGRTYEQY
TRBV4-3,TRBJ2-7,ASSSSLGPGQGNSYEQY
TRBV4-2,TRBJ1-2,ASSQVGPSQGAPANYGYT
TRBV5-1,TRBJ2-3,ASTPTPRQGGSDTQY
TRBV3-1/TRBV3-2,TRBJ1-2,ASSQARQGAGGYT
TRBV6-6,TRBJ2-5,ASSRPGTSGGAGETQY
TRBV18,TRBJ1-3,ASSFGQGENTIY
TRBV2,TRBJ2-4,ASSWGGAQAKNIQY
TRBV6-5,TRBJ2-7,ASVGSSGYEQY
TRBV19,TRBJ1-6,ASSIIGQGFSPLH
TRBV4-3,TRBJ1-1,ASSQGTGYTEAF
TRBV7-2,TRBJ2-3,ASSLVAGQGTDTQY
TRBV7-2,TRBJ2-5,AVSGGNQETQY
TRBV9,TRBJ1-1,ASSEGGNTEAF
TRBV6-5,TRBJ2-3,ASSFRITDTQY
TRBV7-3,TRBJ2-2,ASSPPGQGTGELF
TRBV5-1,TRBJ1-1,ASSPGQGNAEAF
TRBV30,TRBJ2-5,ACREGGETQY